These 23 T cell receptor beta chains originate from one sample sequenced in a study of breast tumors, draining lymph nodes, adjacent tissues. Using its own MiXCR run on the multiplex PCR reads, TCRdb lists one record per CDR3 protein. The sample carries under 350,000 distinct CDR3 sequences, more than 30% recorded once. Samples came from axillary lymph nodes draining the breast cancer. Material for sequencing was axillary lymph node tissue. These receptors were obtained from a female donor with breast cancer. Some clones in this sample may be carry-over from other donors' samples.

At least ten counts were recorded for this clonotype. The chain uses TRBV12-3 or TRBV12-4 and TRBJ2-5; D is unclear. The V end lost 2 bases, the J end lost 5 bases, and 15 bases lay between the germline ends. The CDR3 length is 15 residues. CDR3 loop: CASSLKRKAGETQYF. The DNA for the CDR3 is TGTGCCAGCAGTTTAAAGCGCAAGGCCGGGGAGACCCAGTACTTC.

This clonotype was seen once. This may stem from a read error, because a much larger clone lies one nucleotide away. The chain couples TRBV7-2 to TRBJ2-1, with 10 bases fitting TRBD2. CDR3 length equals 19 residues. With V trimmed by 2 bases and J by 8 bases, 18 bases remained unmatched. The germline CDR1 and CDR2 sequences are SGHTA and FQGNSA. This CDR3 is CASSLHVDGAGGLGDEQFF. For the CDR3, the DNA is TGTGCCAGCAGCTTACATGTTGATGGAGCGGGAGGGCTAGGGGATGAGCAGTTCTTC.

This clonotype was observed many times. A read error may produce the germline difference seen at one junction end. This rearrangement joins TRBV12-3 or TRBV12-4 to TRBJ2-5; maybe TRBD2 (7 bases). CDR3 length: 13 amino acids. The CDR3 spells CASSLGGGETQYF. The DNA of the CDR3 is TGTGCTAGCAGCTTAGGGGGAGGGGAGACCCAGTACTTC.

This clonotype has ten or more counts. This rearrangement joins TRBV7-9 to TRBJ1-2; 7 bases map to TRBD1. This CDR3 has 15 residues. The germline V gene encodes CDR1 SEHNR and CDR2 FQNEAQ (reference sequence). V lost 5 bases, J lost 2 bases, and 8 bases stayed unmatched. The DNA for the CDR3 is TGTGCCAGCAGCCAGACAGGGAGGGTCAACTATGGCTACACCTTC. As protein: CASSQTGRVNYGYTF.

This clonotype was seen a few times. The CDR3 nucleotides are TGTGCCAGTAGTACCCCCGGGGGGGGGCCAGACAATGAGCAGTTCTTC. Residues: CASSTPGGGPDNEQFF. V usage is TRBV19 and J usage is TRBJ2-1; 8 nucleotides line up with TRBD2. The germline CDR1 and CDR2 sequences are LNHDA and SQIVND (reference sequence). This CDR3 region has 16 residues. The ends lost 4 bases at V and 5 bases at J; junction bases unmatched: 10. Supplemented by reference TRBV19 and TRBJ2-1, the full variable domain reads DGGITQSPKYLFRKEGQNVTLSCEQNLNHDAMYWYRQDPGQGLRLIYYSQIVNDFQKGDIAEGYSVSREKKESFPLTVTSAQKNPTAFYLCASSTPGGGPDNEQFFGPGTRLTVL.

This clonotype was seen many times. V and J are TRBV19 and TRBJ1-6; 11 bases agree with TRBD1. The CDR3 totals 16 residues. Germline CDR1 reads LNHDA; CDR2 reads SQIVND (reference sequence). V was pared by 5 bases and J by 7 bases, with 7 bases of the junction left unmatched. CDR3 in DNA: TGTGCCAGTAGTGGACGGGACAGGGGGTTCAATTCACCCCTCCACTTT. This sequence encodes CASSGRDRGFNSPLHF.

This clonotype was seen many times. A read error may explain this, as a much larger clone is one base away. The chain links TRBV20-1 to TRBJ2-3; D gene uncertain. The germline V gene encodes CDR1 DFQATT and CDR2 SNEGSKA (reference sequence). This CDR3 spans 14 amino acids. The chain's CDR3 is CSVQYLTYTATQYF. CDR3 nucleotides: TGCAGTGTCCAATATCTAACTTACACAGCTACGCAGTATTTT.

On this clonotype itself: One junction end does not reproduce the germline sequence, and a read error may be involved. The rearrangement joins TRBV13 to TRBJ2-3; unclear D gene. The CDR3 length is 13 residues. Germline assignment: CDR1 PRHDT and CDR2 FYEKMQ (reference sequence). The CDR3 reads CATSLDPRDTQYF. CDR3 nucleotides: TGTGCCACCAGCTTAGACCCCCGGGATACGCAGTATTTT.

This clonotype came up many times. J is TRBJ2-5 and V is TRBV4-1; D possibly corresponds to TRBD1 (6 bases). Germline CDR1 and CDR2: MGHRA and YSYEKL. This CDR3 comprises 17 residues. Trimming stripped 0 bases from V and 4 bases from J, with 18 bases between. The CDR3 protein is CASSQDERGHIGETQYF. Written as DNA, the CDR3 is TGCGCCAGCAGCCAAGATGAGAGGGGACACATTGGAGAGACCCAGTACTTC.

The chain links TRBV6-1 to TRBJ2-2; 10 bases fit TRBD2. Germline trimming cut 4 bases from V and 0 bases from J; bases unmatched to any gene: 5. CDR1 MNHNS and CDR2 SASEGT come from the germline V gene. This CDR3 contains 17 residues. The CDR3 loop is CASSVSGRRANTGELFF. As DNA, the CDR3 is TGTGCCAGCAGTGTTAGCGGGAGGAGGGCGAACACCGGGGAGCTGTTTTTT.

This clonotype was counted at least ten times. The chain couples TRBV14 to TRBJ1-2, with D possibly matching TRBD1 (5 bases). Germline-derived CDR1 and CDR2 are SGHDN and FVKESK. There are 14 residues in the CDR3. Trimming took 1 base from V and 8 from J, leaving 14 bases between them. The CDR3 reads CASSQAPRGDGYTF. In nucleotides, the CDR3 is TGTGCCAGCAGCCAAGCCCCTCGGGGGGACGGCTACACCTTC.

The chain recombines TRBV27 with TRBJ2-3, with a possible D match to TRBD2 (7 bases). Germline V gene data show CDR1 as MNHEY and CDR2 as SMNVEV (reference sequence). CDR3 size: 17 residues. Trimming removed 2 bases from V and 3 bases from J, with 18 bases in between. This CDR3 reads CASSLRGGREWTDTQYF. The CDR3 DNA is TGTGCCAGCAGTTTAAGGGGGGGAAGGGAATGGACAGATACGCAGTATTTT.

This clonotype came up many times. The chain recombines TRBV7-2 with TRBJ2-5; 7 nucleotides agree with TRBD2. The CDR3 contains 15 residues. The germline CDR1 and CDR2 sequences are SGHTA and FQGNSA. Trimming cost V 3 bases and J 1 base; bases outside gene matches: 5. This CDR3 is CASSLGGGVQETQYF. DNA for the CDR3: TGTGCCAGCAGCTTGGGGGGAGGGGTCCAAGAGACCCAGTACTTC.

This clonotype appeared many times. CDR3 bases: TGTGCCATCAGTGATCCGGGACAGGGAGCCAATGAGCAGTTCTTC. Translation gives CAISDPGQGANEQFF. This rearrangement joins TRBV10-3 to TRBJ2-1, with 9 bases matching TRBD1. The germline CDR1 and CDR2 sequences are ENHRY and SYGVKD. The J segment lost 6 bases and the V segment lost 3 bases, leaving 6 bases of the junction unmatched. CDR3 length: 15 amino acids.

This clonotype was recorded many times. The rearrangement joins TRBV5-6 to TRBJ1-3, with 7 bases that match TRBD1. V shed 3 bases and J 0 bases; nucleotides not matched to a gene: 3. Germline CDR1 reads SGHDT; CDR2 reads YYEEEE. This CDR3 has 15 amino acids. CDR3 sequence: CASSWGQYSGNTIYF. Here the CDR3 DNA reads TGTGCCAGCAGCTGGGGACAGTACTCTGGAAACACCATATATTTT.

This clonotype was picked up many times. DNA of the CDR3: TGTGCCAGCAGTTCTCCCGGGACAGGGTATGGCTACACCTTC. Translated, it gives CASSSPGTGYGYTF. The chain uses TRBV6-5 and TRBJ1-2; 9 positions agree with TRBD1. The CDR3 runs to 14 residues. Germline assignment: CDR1 MNHEY and CDR2 SVGAGI. The V and J ends lost 4 bases and 5 bases, in that order; junction bases with no gene match: 5.

The sample holds a few counts of this clonotype. The chain uses TRBV27 and TRBJ1-2, with D possibly TRBD1 on 6 matching bases. The V gene's germline CDR1 is MNHEY and CDR2 SMNVEV (reference sequence). The CDR3 sequence is 14 residues long. V lost 4 bases and J 4 bases, leaving 13 bases between the germline ends. CDR3 loop: CASSYRGLSYGYTF. CDR3 bases: TGTGCCAGCAGTTACCGGGGGCTTAGCTATGGCTACACCTTC.

This clonotype has a count of ten or more. The chain carries TRBV20-1 and TRBJ1-4; a weak D match, TRBD1 (5 bases). The CDR3 spans 15 residues. V was pared by 5 bases and J by 7 bases, with 20 bases between. The germline gives CDR1 DFQATT, CDR2 SNEGSKA (reference sequence). CDR3 residues: CSARMGVDFGEKLFF. The DNA for the CDR3 is TGCAGTGCTCGGATGGGGGTGGATTTCGGTGAAAAACTGTTTTTT.

In this sample, this clonotype turned up many times. The chain joins TRBV20-1 to TRBJ2-7; a weak D match, TRBD2 (6 bases). Per the germline V gene, CDR1 is DFQATT and CDR2 is SNEGSKA (reference sequence). The V end was cut by 3 bases, the J end by 0 bases, with 21 bases between. The CDR3 runs 17 residues. CDR3 loop: CSARQASAPSSSYEQYF. The CDR3 nucleotides read TGCAGTGCTAGGCAGGCTAGCGCCCCCTCGAGCTCCTACGAGCAGTACTTC.

This clonotype was counted a few times. The V and J genes are TRBV9 and TRBJ2-5, with TRBD2 as a possible D gene (6 bases). Trimming removed 0 bases at V and 3 bases at J, with 15 bases between. The CDR3 covers 16 residues. Germline loops: CDR1 SGDLS, CDR2 YYNGEE. CDR3 residues: CASSVGPEGQKETQYF. CDR3 bases: TGTGCCAGCAGCGTAGGGCCGGAGGGCCAAAAAGAGACCCAGTACTTC.

This clonotype was detected ten times or more. The chain combines TRBV7-9 with TRBJ2-5; 8 bases are shared with TRBD2. Trimming at V came to 5 bases and at J to 0 bases, leaving 11 bases not matched to a gene. Germline CDR1 reads SEHNR; CDR2 reads FQNEAQ (reference sequence). The CDR3 runs to 17 residues. CDR3 coding DNA: TGTGCCAGCAGCCCAAGTACTAGCGGTCGGTACCAAGAGACCCAGTACTTC. This sequence encodes CASSPSTSGRYQETQYF.

The chain combines TRBV28 with TRBJ1-2, with TRBD1 matching 11 bases. The length of the CDR3 is 14 residues. The ends lost 10 bases at V and 8 bases at J; junction bases unmatched: 12. CDR1 is MDHEN, CDR2 SYDVKM, per germline. The CDR3 DNA reads TGTGCCATACTCAGGACAGGGGGCGGCATGGGCTACACCTTC. Protein sequence: CAILRTGGGMGYTF.

A remark on this clonotype: A read error is possible here, since a much larger clone lies one base away. The CDR3 DNA reads TGTGGCAGCAGGGCCGGCGGTAGCAATCAGCCCCAGCATTTT. The encoded protein is CGSRAGGSNQPQHF. V gene TRBV6-5 combines with J gene TRBJ1-5, with a possible D match to TRBD1 (5 bases). This CDR3 has 14 residues. Germline V CDR1 and CDR2: MNHEY, SVGAGI.